This is a list of T cell receptor beta chains from one sample in a study of identical twins. TCRdb reanalysed the 5' RACE reads using MiXCR and keeps one entry per CDR3 protein. Seen here are some 790,000 distinct CDR3 sequences, about 18% observed once, and the top ten hold roughly 13%. A further study also used this sample, focusing on T cells expressing NK-cell markers.

The sequenced material came from PBMCs. These receptors were obtained from a woman between 18 and 29 years old in good health. Both conserved end residues are part of each CDR3. The D gene is left open where the match is weak. Not all rows give a size; the values are once, few, many and, for expanded clones, a class.

V gene	J gene	clone size	CDR3 length	D gene	CDR3 DNA	CDR3 protein
TRBV13	TRBJ2-7	few	14	TRBD1	TGTGCCAGCAGTCCCGTTTCAGGGGGCTACGAGCAGTACTTC	CASSPVSGGYEQYF
TRBV12-3/TRBV12-4	TRBJ2-5	NA	11	NA	TGTGCCAGCACACTGGGAAAGACCCAGTACTTC	CASTLGKTQYF
TRBV5-5	TRBJ2-2	NA	15	NA	TGTGCCAGCAGCTTGGAGGGGAGTGACACCGGGGAGCTGTTTTTT	CASSLEGSDTGELFF
TRBV12-3/TRBV12-4	TRBJ1-1	NA	16	TRBD1	TGTGCCAGCAGTCCAACCGCCGGGACAGGGCGGACTGAAGCTTTCTTT	CASSPTAGTGRTEAFF
TRBV29-1	TRBJ2-6	few	13	NA	TGCAGCGTTGGGTCCTCTGGGGCCAACGTCCTGACTTTC	CSVGSSGANVLTF
TRBV27	TRBJ2-7	few	14	TRBD1	TGTGCCAGCAGGCCCCTTGGGACAGGGTACGAGCAGTACTTC	CASRPLGTGYEQYF
TRBV2	TRBJ1-5	NA	15	NA	TGTGCCAGCAGTGGAGAGGGGGATAGCAATCAGCCCCAGCATTTT	CASSGEGDSNQPQHF
TRBV20-1	TRBJ2-3	NA	14	TRBD2	TGCAGTGGGGACGGGGGGGGCGGTAGAGATACGCAGTATTTT	CSGDGGGGRDTQYF
TRBV6-2/TRBV6-3	TRBJ2-3	NA	15	TRBD2	TGTGCCAGCAGAGACACTAGCGGGAGGGCGGCGGGGCAGTATTTT	CASRDTSGRAAGQYF
TRBV6-1	TRBJ2-7	NA	14	TRBD2	TGTGCCAGCTATAGCGGGGATAGCTCCTACGAGCAGTACTTC	CASYSGDSSYEQYF
TRBV7-9	TRBJ1-2	few	13	NA	TGTGCCAGCGACTCACAGGAGTTCTATGGCTACACCTTC	CASDSQEFYGYTF
TRBV12-3/TRBV12-4	TRBJ2-7	NA	17	TRBD2	TGTGCCAGCAGTTTAACATGGACTAGCGGGAGCTTGGGCGAGCAGTACTTC	CASSLTWTSGSLGEQYF
TRBV27	TRBJ2-1	NA	17	TRBD2	TGTGCCAGCAGTTTATCCCCTGGGAGCGGGGCTTACAATGAGCAGTTCTTC	CASSLSPGSGAYNEQFF
TRBV5-1	TRBJ2-5	NA	20	TRBD2	TGCGCCAGCAGCTTGGCAAGGACTAGCGGGGGGGAAGTGTACCAAGAGACCCAGTACTTC	CASSLARTSGGEVYQETQYF
TRBV5-6	TRBJ2-1	NA	16	TRBD2	TGTGCCAGCAGCCCACGTCTACGCGGGAGTTTTGGTGAGCAGTTCTTC	CASSPRLRGSFGEQFF
TRBV9	TRBJ2-5	few	13	NA	TGTGCCAGCAGCGGACCCTCGGAAGAGACCCAGTACTTC	CASSGPSEETQYF
TRBV25-1	TRBJ2-7	few	12	NA	TGTGCCAGCAAAGGGATCTCCTACGAGCAGTACTTC	CASKGISYEQYF
TRBV6-5	TRBJ2-1	many	11	NA	TGTGCCAGCAGAAGAGGCGGTGAGCAGTTCTTC	CASRRGGEQFF
TRBV30	TRBJ2-1	few	11	NA	TGTGCCTGGGGGAGGTTAGGTGAGCAGTTCTTC	CAWGRLGEQFF
TRBV29-1	TRBJ2-7	NA	13	NA	TGCAGCGTTGGGGGGCCCGGCCCCTACGAGCAGTACTTC	CSVGGPGPYEQYF
TRBV12-3/TRBV12-4	TRBJ2-5	many	14	NA	TGTGCCAGCAGTTTTAGGCGCGGGGAAGAGACCCAGTACTTC	CASSFRRGEETQYF
TRBV6-1	TRBJ1-4	few	16	NA	TGTGCCAGCAGCCGTCTCCGGGAGGGCAGCAATGAAAAACTGTTTTTT	CASSRLREGSNEKLFF
TRBV20-1	TRBJ2-7	NA	14	NA	TGCAGTGCTTCCCAGCCGAGGGGAACCTACGAGCAGTACTTC	CSASQPRGTYEQYF